This T cell receptor beta chain was observed in a study of shared T cell receptors in the human thymus (dated by TCRdb to 2020 to 2022). Turning to the overall study: The study examined how self-reactive, shared T-cell receptor alpha chains are generated in the human thymus.

As to this clone: The clone's antigen remains unknown. The input lacks base qualities; no much larger clone sits a single base away.

Library preparation was by the immunoSEQ multiplex PCR assay. TCRdb obtained this table from immuneACCESS and retained in-frame rearrangements with V and J assigned. These tables miss some clones; where compared with another copy, unresolved V genes account for less than half of the shortfall, and the remainder is unexplained. This sample has approximately 400,000 clones in its table, and about 95% of those were observed once. The ten largest clones capture 0.02% of the sample. The CDR3 starts with the cysteine, ends with the phenylalanine, and has 14 residues. The CDR3 DNA has 42 bases and is translated from base 1. Reading the germline V gene (reference sequence) gives CDR1 SGHNT and CDR2 YYREEE. At the junction V is shortened by 2 bases and J by 2 bases, with 8 bases in between.

The TCR comes from a human donor. The chain joins TRBV5-4 to TRBJ2-1; no D segment can be confidently identified. The sample was thymocytes. CDR3 reads: CASSFPGTYNEQFF. The bases read TGTGCCAGCAGCTTCCCAGGAACCTACAATGAGCAGTTCTTC. This CDR3, with the reference TRBV5-4 and TRBJ2-1 proteins standing in past its ends, gives the full variable domain ETGVTQSPTHLIKTRGQQVTLRCSSQSGHNTVSWYQQALGQGPQFIFQYYREEENGRGNFPPRFSGLQFPNYSSELNVNALELDDSALYLCASSFPGTYNEQFFGPGTRLTVL.